These T cell receptor beta chains were read from a single sample in a study of blood T cell repertoires in COVID-19. The method was immunoSEQ multiplex PCR; TCRdb's version includes in-frame clones alone and lacks a portion of them. Of roughly 220,000 clones listed, 85% to 90% are singletons. What was sequenced was PBMCs or T cells enriched from blood (not recorded which). These receptors originate from a woman aged 18 to 35 in a cohort exposed to, infected with or recovered from COVID-19 (not recorded which). Each CDR3 is given with its conserved first and last residue. The size of a clone is reported for some rows only, either as once, few or many, or as a class for expanded clones.

clone_size: .
v_call: TRBV14
cdr3_aa: CASSQKYSSSGANVLTF

clone_size: .
v_call: TRBV7-9
cdr3_aa: CASSQGYTEAFF

clone_size: .
v_call: TRBV28
cdr3_aa: CASSRTGGTYEQYF

clone_size: .
v_call: TRBV19
cdr3_aa: CASGVRGTMNTEAFF

clone_size: .
v_call: TRBV7-3
cdr3_aa: CASSLGTSGNTIYF

clone_size: .
v_call: TRBV5-4
cdr3_aa: CASSLSASSSNEQFF

clone_size: .
v_call: TRBV20-1
cdr3_aa: CSASRGGETQYF

clone_size: .
v_call: TRBV7-8
cdr3_aa: CASSSTAMVGYTF

clone_size: .
v_call: TRBV2
cdr3_aa: CASRYSGGSSYEQYF

clone_size: .
v_call: TRBV11-3
cdr3_aa: CASSPNSAADSRNEQFF

clone_size: once
v_call: TRBV10-3
cdr3_aa: CAARTGDNSPLHF

clone_size: .
v_call: TRBV4-1
cdr3_aa: CASSQLSGGYEQYF

clone_size: .
v_call: TRBV4-2
cdr3_aa: CASENPASGTGELFF

clone_size: .
v_call: TRBV4-2
cdr3_aa: CASSQSKSGTTTVDTQYF

clone_size: .
v_call: TRBV6-5
cdr3_aa: CASSYSQGAWEKLFF

clone_size: .
v_call: TRBV11-2
cdr3_aa: CASSPRDRPNSPLHF

clone_size: .
v_call: TRBV28
cdr3_aa: CATAGIYGYTF

clone_size: .
v_call: TRBV5-1
cdr3_aa: CASSLEGGNQPQHF

clone_size: .
v_call: TRBV18
cdr3_aa: CASSDGQTFRALHF

clone_size: .
v_call: TRBV11-3
cdr3_aa: CASSFRLAGDQETQYF

clone_size: .
v_call: TRBV14
cdr3_aa: CASSPRLAGRDTQYF

clone_size: .
v_call: TRBV19
cdr3_aa: CASSTDRGWQPQHF

clone_size: .
v_call: TRBV18
cdr3_aa: CASSPGEREQFF

clone_size: .
v_call: TRBV6-5
cdr3_aa: CASSYNSGAGVYF

clone_size: .
v_call: TRBV19
cdr3_aa: CAALPTSGALAGQPQHF